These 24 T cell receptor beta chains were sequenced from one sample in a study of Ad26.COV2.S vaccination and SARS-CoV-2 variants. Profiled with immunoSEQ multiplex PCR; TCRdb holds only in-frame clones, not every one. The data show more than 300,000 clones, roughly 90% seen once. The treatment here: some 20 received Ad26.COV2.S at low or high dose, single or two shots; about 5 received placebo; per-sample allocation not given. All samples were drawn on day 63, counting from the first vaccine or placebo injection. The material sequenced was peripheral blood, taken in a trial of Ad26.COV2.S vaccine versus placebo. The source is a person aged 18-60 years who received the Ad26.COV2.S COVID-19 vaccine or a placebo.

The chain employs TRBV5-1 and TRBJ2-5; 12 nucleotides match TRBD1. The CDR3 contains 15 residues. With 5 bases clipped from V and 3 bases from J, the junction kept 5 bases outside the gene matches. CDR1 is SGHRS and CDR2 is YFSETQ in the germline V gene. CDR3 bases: TGCGCCAGCAGTTCCGGGACAGGGGGCGAAGAGACCCAGTACTTC. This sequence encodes CASSSGTGGEETQYF. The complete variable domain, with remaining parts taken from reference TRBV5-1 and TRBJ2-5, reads KAGVTQTPRYLIKTRGQQVTLSCSPISGHRSVSWYQQTPGQGLQFLFEYFSETQRNKGNFPGRFSGRQFSNSRSEMNVSTLELGDSALYLCASSSGTGGEETQYFGPGTRLLVL.

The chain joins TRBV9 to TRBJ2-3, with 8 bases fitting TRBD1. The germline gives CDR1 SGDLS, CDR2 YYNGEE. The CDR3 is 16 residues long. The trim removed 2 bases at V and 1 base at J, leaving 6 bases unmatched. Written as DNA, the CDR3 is TGTGCCAGCAGCGTCTCAGGACAGGGACGCACAGATACGCAGTATTTT. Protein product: CASSVSGQGRTDTQYF.

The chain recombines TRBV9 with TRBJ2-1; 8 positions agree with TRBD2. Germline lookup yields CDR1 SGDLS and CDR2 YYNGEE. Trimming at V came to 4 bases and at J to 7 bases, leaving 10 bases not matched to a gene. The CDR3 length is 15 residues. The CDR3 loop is CASSPTSGPLNEQFF. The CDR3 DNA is TGTGCCAGCAGCCCCACTAGCGGTCCGTTAAATGAGCAGTTCTTC.

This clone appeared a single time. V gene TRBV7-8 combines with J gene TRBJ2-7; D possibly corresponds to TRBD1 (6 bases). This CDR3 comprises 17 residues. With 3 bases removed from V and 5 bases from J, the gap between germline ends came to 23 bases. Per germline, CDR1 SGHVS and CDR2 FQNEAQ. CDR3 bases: TGTGCCAGCAGCTTGATTCCCAGGGGAATAAGACTGGACGAGCAGTACTTC. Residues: CASSLIPRGIRLDEQYF.

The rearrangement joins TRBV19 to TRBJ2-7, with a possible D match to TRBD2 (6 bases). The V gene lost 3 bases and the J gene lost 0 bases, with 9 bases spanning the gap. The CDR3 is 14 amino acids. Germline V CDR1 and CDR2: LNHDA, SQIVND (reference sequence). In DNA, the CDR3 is TGTGCCAGTAGTATTGCGACTAGCTCCTACGAGCAGTACTTC. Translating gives CASSIATSSYEQYF.

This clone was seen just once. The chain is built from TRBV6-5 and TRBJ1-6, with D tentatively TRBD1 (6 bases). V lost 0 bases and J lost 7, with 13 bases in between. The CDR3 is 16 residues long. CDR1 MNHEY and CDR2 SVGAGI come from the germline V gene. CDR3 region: CASSYSTGLNNSPLHF. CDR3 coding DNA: TGTGCCAGCAGTTACTCTACAGGGCTCAACAATTCACCCCTCCACTTT.

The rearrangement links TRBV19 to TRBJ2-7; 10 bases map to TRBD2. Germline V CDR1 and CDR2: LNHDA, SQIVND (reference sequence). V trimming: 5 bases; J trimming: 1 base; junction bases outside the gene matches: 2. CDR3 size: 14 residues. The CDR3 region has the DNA TGTGCCAGTAGTCCTAGCGGGGGATCCTACGAGCAGTACTTC. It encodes CASSPSGGSYEQYF.

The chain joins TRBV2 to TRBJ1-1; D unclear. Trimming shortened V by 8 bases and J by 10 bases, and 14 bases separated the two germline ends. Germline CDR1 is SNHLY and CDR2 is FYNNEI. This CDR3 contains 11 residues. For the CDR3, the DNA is TGTGCCAGCTCGGCGGAGAGGTTAGCTTTCTTT. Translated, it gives CASSAERLAFF.

CDR3 in DNA: TGTGCCATTTATCCCGGGACACCACCAGAGACCCAGTACTTC. It is translated as CAIYPGTPPETQYF. The chain is built from TRBV6-5 and TRBJ2-5; D is perhaps TRBD1 (6 bases). V was cut by 10 bases and J by 4 bases, with 19 bases left in between. The germline CDR1 and CDR2 sequences are MNHEY and SVGAGI. The CDR3 sequence is 14 residues long.

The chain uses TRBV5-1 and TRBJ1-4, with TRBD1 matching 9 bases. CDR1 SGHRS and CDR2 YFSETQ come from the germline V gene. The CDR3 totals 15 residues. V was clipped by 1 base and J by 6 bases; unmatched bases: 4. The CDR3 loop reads CASSLSTGGDEKLFF. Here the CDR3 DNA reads TGCGCCAGCAGCTTGTCGACAGGGGGGGATGAAAAACTGTTTTTT.

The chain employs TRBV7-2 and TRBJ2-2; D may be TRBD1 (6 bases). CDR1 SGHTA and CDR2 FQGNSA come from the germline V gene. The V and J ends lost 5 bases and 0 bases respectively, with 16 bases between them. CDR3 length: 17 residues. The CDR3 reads CASSTDSPFANTGELFF. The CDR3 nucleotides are TGTGCCAGCAGCACGGACAGTCCGTTCGCGAACACCGGGGAGCTGTTTTTT.

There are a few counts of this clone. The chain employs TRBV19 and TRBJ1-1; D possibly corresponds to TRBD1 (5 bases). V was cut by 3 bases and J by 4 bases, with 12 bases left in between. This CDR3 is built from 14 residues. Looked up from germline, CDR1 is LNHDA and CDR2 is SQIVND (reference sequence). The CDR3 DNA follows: TGTGCCAGTAGTATGACGAGAGGGGCCACTGAAGCTTTCTTT. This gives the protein CASSMTRGATEAFF.

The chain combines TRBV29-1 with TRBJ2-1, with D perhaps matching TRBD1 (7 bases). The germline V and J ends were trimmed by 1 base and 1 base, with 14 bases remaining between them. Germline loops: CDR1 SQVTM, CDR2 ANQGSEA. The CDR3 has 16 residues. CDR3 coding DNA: TGCAGCGTTGAAGCTAGTGCGGGACAGTCCTACAATGAGCAGTTCTTC. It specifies CSVEASAGQSYNEQFF.

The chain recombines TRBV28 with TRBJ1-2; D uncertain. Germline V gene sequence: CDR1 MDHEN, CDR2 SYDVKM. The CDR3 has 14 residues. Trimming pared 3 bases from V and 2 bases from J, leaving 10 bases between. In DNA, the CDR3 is TGTGCCAGCAGTTTTACGCAGCCGAACTATGGCTACACCTTC. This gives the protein CASSFTQPNYGYTF.

Here the CDR3 reads CASSGANPYEQYF. CDR3 nucleotides: TGTGCCAGCAGTGGAGCGAACCCCTACGAGCAGTACTTC. The chain carries TRBV27 and TRBJ2-7; D call uncertain. Germline values: CDR1 MNHEY, CDR2 SMNVEV (reference sequence). The CDR3 totals 13 residues. V lost 5 bases and J 2 bases, leaving 10 bases between the germline ends.

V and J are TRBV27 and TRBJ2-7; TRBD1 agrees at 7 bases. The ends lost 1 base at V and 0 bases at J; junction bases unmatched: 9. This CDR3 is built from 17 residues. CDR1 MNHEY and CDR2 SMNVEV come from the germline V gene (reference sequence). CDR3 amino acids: CASSLFFGTVSSYEQYF. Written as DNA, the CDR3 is TGTGCCAGCAGTTTATTTTTTGGGACAGTGAGCTCCTACGAGCAGTACTTC.

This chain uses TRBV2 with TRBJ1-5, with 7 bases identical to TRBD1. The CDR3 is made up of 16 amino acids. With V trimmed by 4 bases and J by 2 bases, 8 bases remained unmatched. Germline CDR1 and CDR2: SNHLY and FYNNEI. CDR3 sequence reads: CASSAEGGAGNQPQHF. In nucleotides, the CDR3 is TGTGCCAGCAGTGCGGAAGGGGGCGCGGGCAATCAGCCCCAGCATTTT.

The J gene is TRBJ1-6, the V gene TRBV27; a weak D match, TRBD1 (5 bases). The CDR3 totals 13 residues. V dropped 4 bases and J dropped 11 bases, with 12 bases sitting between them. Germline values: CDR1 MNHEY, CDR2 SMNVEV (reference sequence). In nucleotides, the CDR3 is TGTGCCAGCAGTTGGGATTCGACAGCACCCCTCCACTTT. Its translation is CASSWDSTAPLHF.

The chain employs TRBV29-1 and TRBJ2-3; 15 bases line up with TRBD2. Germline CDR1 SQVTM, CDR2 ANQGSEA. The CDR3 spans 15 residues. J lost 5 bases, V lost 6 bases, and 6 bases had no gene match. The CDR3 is CSVRTSGRALDTQYF. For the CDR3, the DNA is TGCAGCGTGAGGACTAGCGGGAGGGCCCTAGATACGCAGTATTTT.

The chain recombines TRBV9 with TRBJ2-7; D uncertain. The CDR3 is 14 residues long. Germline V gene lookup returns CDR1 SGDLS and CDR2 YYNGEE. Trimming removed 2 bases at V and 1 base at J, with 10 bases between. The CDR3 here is CASSVRSGSYEQYF. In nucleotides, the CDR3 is TGTGCCAGCAGCGTCCGTTCTGGATCCTACGAGCAGTACTTC.

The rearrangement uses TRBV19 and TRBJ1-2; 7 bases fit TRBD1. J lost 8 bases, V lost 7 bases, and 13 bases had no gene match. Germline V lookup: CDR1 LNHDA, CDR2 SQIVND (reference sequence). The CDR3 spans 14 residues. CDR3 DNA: TGTGCCAGTAAAGAAACAGGGACAGCGCCCGGCTACACCTTC. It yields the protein CASKETGTAPGYTF.

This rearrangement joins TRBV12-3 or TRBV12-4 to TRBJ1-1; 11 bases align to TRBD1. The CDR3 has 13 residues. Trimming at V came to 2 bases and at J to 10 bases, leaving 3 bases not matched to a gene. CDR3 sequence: CASSLWDRGAAFF. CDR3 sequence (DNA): TGTGCCAGCAGTTTATGGGACAGGGGGGCAGCTTTCTTT.

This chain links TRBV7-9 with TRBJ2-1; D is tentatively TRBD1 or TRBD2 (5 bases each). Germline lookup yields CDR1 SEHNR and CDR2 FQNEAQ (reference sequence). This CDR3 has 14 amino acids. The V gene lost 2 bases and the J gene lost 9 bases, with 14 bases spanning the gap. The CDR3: CASSLLGTAGEQFF. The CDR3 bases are TGTGCCAGCAGCTTACTAGGGACGGCGGGTGAGCAGTTCTTC.

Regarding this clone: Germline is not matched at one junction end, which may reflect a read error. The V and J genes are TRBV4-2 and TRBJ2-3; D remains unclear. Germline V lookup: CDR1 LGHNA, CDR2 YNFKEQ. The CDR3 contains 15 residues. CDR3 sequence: CASRQEPPGTDTQYF. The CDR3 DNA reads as TGTGCCAGCAGACAAGAGCCCCCGGGCACAGATACGCAGTATTTT.